This record looks at one T cell receptor beta chain sequence and its context. The CDR3 has 14 residues. Per germline, CDR1 SGDLS and CDR2 YYNGEE. V was pared by 0 bases and J by 6 bases, with 3 bases of the junction left unmatched. This entry belongs to a study of PD-L1 blockade in urothelial cancer. TCRdb's table, derived via immunoSEQ multiplex PCR, lists solely in-frame clones and lacks some. The sample has tens of thousands of clones, about 86% seen once. This chain connects TRBV9 to TRBJ2-1, with TRBD2 matching 7 bases. The material was PBMCs, obtained around atezolizumab (anti-PD-L1) treatment. This TCR was recovered from a man aged 50 to 60 with urothelial cancer. The DNA for the CDR3 is TGTGCCAGCAGCGTAGGGTGGACTAGCAATGAGCAGTTCTTC. Its protein is CASSVGWTSNEQFF.